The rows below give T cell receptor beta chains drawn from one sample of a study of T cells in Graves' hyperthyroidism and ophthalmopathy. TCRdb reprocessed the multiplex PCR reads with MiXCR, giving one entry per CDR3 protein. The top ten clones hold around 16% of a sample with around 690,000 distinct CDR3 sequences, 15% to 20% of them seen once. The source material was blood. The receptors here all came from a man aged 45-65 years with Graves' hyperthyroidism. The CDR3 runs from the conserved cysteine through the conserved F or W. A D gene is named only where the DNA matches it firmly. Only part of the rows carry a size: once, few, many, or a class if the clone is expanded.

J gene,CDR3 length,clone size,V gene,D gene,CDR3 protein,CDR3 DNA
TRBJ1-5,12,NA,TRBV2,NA,CASSDEGQPQHF,TGTGCCAGCAGTGACGAGGGTCAGCCCCAGCATTTT
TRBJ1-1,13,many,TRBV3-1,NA,CASSPGTRTEAFF,TGTGCCAGCAGCCCCGGGACACGGACTGAAGCTTTCTTT
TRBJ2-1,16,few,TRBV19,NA,CASSSPLGGSYNEQFF,TGTGCCAGTAGTAGCCCCCTAGGAGGTTCCTACAATGAGCAGTTCTTC
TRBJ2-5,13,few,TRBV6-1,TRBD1,CSLGQGAWETQYF,TGTTCCTTGGGACAGGGGGCTTGGGAGACCCAGTACTTC
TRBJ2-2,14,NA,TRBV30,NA,CAWNRALPTGELFF,TGTGCCTGGAACAGGGCCCTTCCCACCGGGGAGCTGTTTTTT
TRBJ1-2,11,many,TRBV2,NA,CASSEIRVYTF,TGTGCCAGCAGTGAAATCAGGGTCTACACCTTC
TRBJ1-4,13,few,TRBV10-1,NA,CASSDRRDEKLFF,TGCGCCAGCAGCGACAGGCGTGATGAAAAACTGTTTTTT
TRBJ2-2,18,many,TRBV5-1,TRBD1,CASSLNPRTGGQAGELFF,TGCGCCAGCAGCTTGAATCCCCGGACAGGGGGTCAGGCCGGGGAGCTGTTTTTT
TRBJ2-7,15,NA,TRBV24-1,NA,CATSDHRQNPYEQYF,TGTGCCACCAGTGATCACCGACAGAACCCCTACGAGCAGTACTTC
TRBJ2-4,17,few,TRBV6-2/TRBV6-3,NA,CASSYAHREMAKNIQYF,TGTGCCAGCAGTTACGCCCATAGGGAGATGGCCAAAAACATTCAGTACTTC
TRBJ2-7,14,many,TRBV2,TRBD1,CASDRGLSSYEQYF,TGTGCCAGCGACAGGGGGTTAAGCTCCTACGAGCAGTACTTC
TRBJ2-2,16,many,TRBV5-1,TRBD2,CASSFLAGTNTGELFF,TGCGCCAGCAGCTTCCTAGCGGGAACGAACACCGGGGAGCTGTTTTTT
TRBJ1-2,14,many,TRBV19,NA,CASSVDSGQYGYTF,TGTGCCAGTAGTGTGGACAGCGGTCAATATGGCTACACCTTC
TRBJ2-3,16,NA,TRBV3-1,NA,CASSHVIGIAIDTQYF,TGTGCCAGCAGCCATGTTATTGGGATAGCGATAGATACGCAGTATTTT
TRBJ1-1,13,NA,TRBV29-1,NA,CSVGLTERTEAFF,TGCAGCGTTGGATTGACGGAGCGGACTGAAGCTTTCTTT
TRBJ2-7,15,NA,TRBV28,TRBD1,CASSPGQGVFYEQYF,TGTGCCAGCAGCCCCGGACAGGGTGTATTCTACGAGCAGTACTTC
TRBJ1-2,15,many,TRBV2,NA,CASLREGLLIYGYTF,TGTGCCAGCCTTCGAGAGGGCCTCCTAATCTATGGCTACACCTTC
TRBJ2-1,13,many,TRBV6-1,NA,CASSYTGYNEQFF,TGTGCCAGCAGTTATACAGGGTACAATGAGCAGTTCTTC
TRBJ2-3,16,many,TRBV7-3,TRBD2,CASSLGLAGWTDTQYF,TGTGCCAGCAGCTTAGGGCTAGCGGGTTGGACAGATACGCAGTATTTT
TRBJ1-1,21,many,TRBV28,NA,CASSVVEGGGLPTHLNTEAFF,TGTGCCAGCTCCGTGGTAGAGGGAGGAGGGTTGCCAACTCACCTCAACACTGAAGCTTTCTTT
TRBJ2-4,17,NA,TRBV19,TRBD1,CASSIGGQGNRGNIQYF,TGTGCCAGTAGTATAGGGGGACAGGGGAATAGAGGGAACATTCAGTACTTC
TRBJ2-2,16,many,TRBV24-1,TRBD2,CATSDQGTSISGELFF,TGTGCCACCAGTGATCAAGGGACTAGCATCTCCGGGGAGCTGTTTTTT
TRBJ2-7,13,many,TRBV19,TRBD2,CASSRGSKNEQYF,TGTGCCAGTAGCCGCGGGAGCAAAAACGAGCAGTACTTC
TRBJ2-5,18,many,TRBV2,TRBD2,CASGGRLAGARTGETQYF,TGTGCCAGCGGGGGAAGACTAGCGGGAGCACGGACAGGAGAGACCCAGTACTTC
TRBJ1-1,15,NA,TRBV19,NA,CASSIYYRVDTEAFF,TGTGCCAGTAGTATATACTACAGGGTGGACACTGAAGCTTTCTTT